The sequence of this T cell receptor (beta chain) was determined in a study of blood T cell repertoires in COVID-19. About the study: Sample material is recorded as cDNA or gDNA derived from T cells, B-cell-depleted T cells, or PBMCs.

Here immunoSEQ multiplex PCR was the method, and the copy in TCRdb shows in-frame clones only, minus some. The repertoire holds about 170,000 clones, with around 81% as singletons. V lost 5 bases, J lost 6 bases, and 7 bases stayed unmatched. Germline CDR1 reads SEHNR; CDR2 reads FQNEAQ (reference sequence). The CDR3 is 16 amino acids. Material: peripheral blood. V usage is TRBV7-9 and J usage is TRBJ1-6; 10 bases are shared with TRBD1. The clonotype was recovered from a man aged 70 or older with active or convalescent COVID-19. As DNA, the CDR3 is TGTGCCAGCAGCCCGTCCGGGACAGGGGTTAATTCACCCCTCCACTTT. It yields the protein CASSPSGTGVNSPLHF.